This TCR beta chain derives from a study of PD-L1 blockade in urothelial cancer. This table comes from immunoSEQ multiplex PCR, and its TCRdb copy is limited to in-frame clones, with some not included. The table includes 45,000 to 50,000 clones, approximately 88% detected once. The germline CDR1 and CDR2 sequences are MNHNS and SASEGT. Trimming took 5 bases from V and 4 from J, leaving 12 bases between them. The CDR3 has 13 residues. This chain links TRBV6-1 with TRBJ2-7; tentative D call: TRBD1 (6 bases). This receptor was identified in a man at least 80 years old with urothelial cancer. Specimen: PBMCs, collected around atezolizumab (anti-PD-L1) treatment. CDR3 region: CASSIRQEYEQYF. CDR3 in DNA: TGTGCCAGCAGTATACGACAGGAATACGAGCAGTACTTC.